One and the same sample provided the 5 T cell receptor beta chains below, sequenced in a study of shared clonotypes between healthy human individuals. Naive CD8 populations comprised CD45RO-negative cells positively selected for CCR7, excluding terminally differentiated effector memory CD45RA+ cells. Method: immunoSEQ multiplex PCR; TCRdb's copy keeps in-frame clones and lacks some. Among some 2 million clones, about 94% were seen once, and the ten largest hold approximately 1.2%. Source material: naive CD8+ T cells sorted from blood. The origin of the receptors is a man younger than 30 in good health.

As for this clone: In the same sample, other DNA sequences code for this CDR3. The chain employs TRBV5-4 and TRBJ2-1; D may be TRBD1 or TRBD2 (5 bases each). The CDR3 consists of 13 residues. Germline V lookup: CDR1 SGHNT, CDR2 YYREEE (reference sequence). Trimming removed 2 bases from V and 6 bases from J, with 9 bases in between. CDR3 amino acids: CASSFGGTNEQFF. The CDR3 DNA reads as TGTGCCAGCAGCTTTGGTGGGACCAATGAGCAGTTCTTC.

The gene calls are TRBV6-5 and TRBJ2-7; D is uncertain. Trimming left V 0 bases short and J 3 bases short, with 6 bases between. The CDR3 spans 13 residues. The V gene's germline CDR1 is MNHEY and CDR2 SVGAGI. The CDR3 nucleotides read TGTGCCAGCAGTTACTCGATCTACTACGAGCAGTACTTC. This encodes CASSYSIYYEQYF.

CDR3 nucleotides: TGTGCCAGCAGCTCCCCGCTGGTACAGGGGGCTTCAGATACGCAGTATTTT. Translating it yields CASSSPLVQGASDTQYF. The chain couples TRBV7-8 to TRBJ2-3; 9 bases are shared with TRBD1. With V trimmed by 4 bases and J by 4 bases, 12 bases remained unmatched. Germline assignment: CDR1 SGHVS and CDR2 FQNEAQ. The CDR3 is 17 residues long.

The CDR3 bases are TGCGCCAGCCGGGATGCCTACGAGCAGTACTTC. Translating gives CASRDAYEQYF. This sequence joins TRBV5-1 and TRBJ2-7; possible D gene TRBD2, 5 bases. Deletions cut 7 bases from V and 2 bases from J, with 7 bases between. Germline loops: CDR1 SGHRS, CDR2 YFSETQ. CDR3 length equals 11 residues.

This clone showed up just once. Here the CDR3 DNA reads TGTGCCAGCAGCGTAGCTACTGAGGGGGATAATGAAAAACTGTTTTTT. Encoded protein: CASSVATEGDNEKLFF. The chain links TRBV9 to TRBJ1-4, with D possibly matching TRBD1 (6 bases). Trimming left V 0 bases short and J 4 bases short, with 13 bases between. The CDR3 sequence is 16 residues long. Germline CDR1 reads SGDLS; CDR2 reads YYNGEE.